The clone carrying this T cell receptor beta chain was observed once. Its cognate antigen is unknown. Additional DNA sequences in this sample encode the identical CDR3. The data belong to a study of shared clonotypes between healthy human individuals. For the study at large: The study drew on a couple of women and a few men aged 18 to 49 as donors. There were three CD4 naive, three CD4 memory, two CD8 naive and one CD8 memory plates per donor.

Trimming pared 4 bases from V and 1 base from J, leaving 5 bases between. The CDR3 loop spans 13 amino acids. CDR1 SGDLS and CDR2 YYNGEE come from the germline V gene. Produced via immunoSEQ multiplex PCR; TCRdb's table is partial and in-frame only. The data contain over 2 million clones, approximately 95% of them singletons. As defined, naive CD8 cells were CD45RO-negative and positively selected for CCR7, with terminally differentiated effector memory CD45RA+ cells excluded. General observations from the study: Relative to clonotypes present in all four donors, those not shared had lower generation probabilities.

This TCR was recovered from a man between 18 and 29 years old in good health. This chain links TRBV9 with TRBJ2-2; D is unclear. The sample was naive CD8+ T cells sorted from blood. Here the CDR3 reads CASSPRNTGELFF. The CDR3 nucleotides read TGTGCCAGCAGCCCCAGGAACACCGGGGAGCTGTTTTTT.